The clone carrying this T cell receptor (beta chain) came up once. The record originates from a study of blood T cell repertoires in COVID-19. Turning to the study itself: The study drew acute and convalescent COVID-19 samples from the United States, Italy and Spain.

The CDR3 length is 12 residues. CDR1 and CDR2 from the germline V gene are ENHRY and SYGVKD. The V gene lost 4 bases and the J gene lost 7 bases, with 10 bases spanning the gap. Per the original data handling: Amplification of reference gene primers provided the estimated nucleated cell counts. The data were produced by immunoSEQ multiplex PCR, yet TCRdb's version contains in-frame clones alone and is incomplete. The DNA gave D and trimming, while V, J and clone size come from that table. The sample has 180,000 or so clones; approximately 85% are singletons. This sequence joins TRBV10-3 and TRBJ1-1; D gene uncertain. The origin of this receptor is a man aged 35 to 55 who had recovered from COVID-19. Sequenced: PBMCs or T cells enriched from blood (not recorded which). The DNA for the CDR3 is TGTGCCATCAGTGGGAACGGGAATGAAGCTTTCTTT. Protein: CAISGNGNEAFF.